This T cell receptor (beta chain) emerged from a study of Tregs in tolerant kidney transplant recipients (dated by TCRdb to between 2017 and 2020). About the study as a whole: Transplants used related donors with nonmyeloablative bone marrow transplantation; mixed chimerism was transient in the human trials. TCRbeta sequencing was used in the study to identify donor-specific regulatory T cells before combined kidney and bone marrow transplantation, and the identified cells were then tracked after transplant.

For TCRbeta CDR3 sequencing, genomic DNA from the sorted cells was extracted using the QIAGEN DNeasy Blood and Tissue Kit. High-throughput TCRbeta CDR3 sequencing, including PCR amplification with bias correction and internal controls, was performed commercially through immunoSEQ. As for how the authors treated the data: Unique productive TCRbeta sequences were defined by CDR3 nucleotide sequence where primers matched, otherwise by CDR3 amino acid sequence with Vbeta and Jbeta genes. As a correction for sorting error, sequences shared between sorted populations at a frequency ratio of 2:1 or less were discarded, and the remaining shared sequences were assigned to the higher population. Sequences were defined as donor-reactive when expanded at least 5-fold in CFSE-low cells versus unstimulated cells and present at a frequency of at least 0.01% in CFSE-low cells. Jensen-Shannon divergence, calculated on the top 100 TCRbeta sequences ranked by frequency, was used to quantify repertoire divergence. For samples with multiple sequencing runs, sorting error was corrected separately for each run before the runs were pooled. TCRdb carries this immuneACCESS record with in-frame sequences only. Its versions omit some clonotypes, under half of them owing to an unresolved V gene in the studies checked, with the rest unexplained. The V and J calls and the clone size are those of that table, but D and trimming were determined from the DNA. This sample lists nearly 95,000 clones; roughly 93% were detected once. The ten largest clones represent 0.46% of the sample.

Sample time point, as interpreted from the label and publication: blood sample drawn before combined kidney and bone marrow transplant. Thawed PBMCs were FACS-sorted into unstimulated Tregs (CD4+CD25+CD127-), CD4+ non-Tregs (CD4+CD25-), CD4 cells and CD8 cells. A few combined kidney and bone marrow transplant recipients from the ITN036ST trial were included as patients, and samples were available only from these trial subjects. Healthy control blood was separated into PBMCs by Ficoll density gradient and cryopreserved, and patient PBMCs were collected both before and after transplant. About this clone itself: Its antigen is unknown. Base quality data are lacking; no much larger clone is found one base away.

Broad study findings and their caveats: Expanding Tregs with activated donor B cells appeared to identify the most biologically relevant and donor-specific TCRbeta repertoire. Biological reproducibility was not directly addressed, though technical replication error appeared minimal. Because the PCR primers were changed over time for some patients, nucleotide-level comparison could not be performed across the samples from those patients. Donor-specific Treg expansion was found to exceed global Treg expansion in tolerant patients, suggesting antigen-driven rather than nonspecific expansion. Because only a small number of patients were included, the study had limitations, and the results will need to be validated in larger populations as well as under other immunosuppression protocols.

This specimen consisted of CD4+ T cells from blood, obtained before the transplant. The TCR originated in a human donor who received a combined kidney and bone marrow transplant.

The CDR3: CASSPPIRVGAFF. The nucleotide sequence is given as TGTGCCAGCTCACCACCTATCCGGGTTGGGGCTTTCTTT. The chain uses TRBV18 and TRBJ1-1; the D gene identity is not certain. The CDR3, cysteine through phenylalanine, is 13 amino acids long. Left in the record is the CDR3 DNA by itself, 39 bases read in frame from the first base. As encoded in the germline V gene, CDR1 is KGHSH while CDR2 is LQKENI. The V end loses 0 bases and the J end loses 11 bases, and a stretch of 13 bases separates them.